The following is a T cell receptor (beta chain) sequence with its context. The antigen remains unidentified. The data belong to a study of cytomegalovirus exposure and HLA in healthy donors. CDR3 length equals 13 residues. CDR1 and CDR2 (germline): KGHSH, LQKENI. V lost 4 bases, J lost 3 bases, and 2 bases stayed unmatched. Findings and caveats of the study: A prior analysis recorded that most TCR beta V segments were productive about 90% or about 30% of the time. Being indistinguishable, some V segments were excluded, TRBV6-2 and TRBV6-3 among them. Analysis performed later found more than 15,000 TCR beta sequences associated with HLA alleles at 0.05 false discovery rate.

A multiplex PCR was run with 60 Vbeta primers and 13 Jbeta primers. As processed by the authors: Later work found 65 million to 90 million unique TCR beta chains, with 10 million to 14 million shared. This table comes from immunoSEQ multiplex PCR, and its TCRdb copy is limited to in-frame clones, with some not included. The DNA was the basis for D and trimming; V, J and clone size are from that table. This table has 200,000 to 250,000 clones, about 79% appearing once. Sample: PBMCs. This receptor was obtained from a man aged 18 to 29 in good health and CMV-seronegative. This chain uses TRBV18 with TRBJ1-2; 7 nucleotides line up with TRBD1. The CDR3 DNA sequence: TGTGCCAGCTCACAGGGGGCGGACTATGGCTACACCTTC. As protein: CASSQGADYGYTF.